Listed below are T cell receptor beta chains from one sample, sequenced in a study of T-cell reconstitution after alpha-beta-depleted transplantation in children. TCRdb re-analysed the PCR reads in MiXCR, keeping a single row per CDR3 protein. Of some 290,000 distinct CDR3 sequences listed, 9.9% are singletons. The specimen was PBMCs from the stem cell graft donor, collected from the stem cell graft. Receptor source: a human donor who donated a stem cell graft to a child with SCID. CDR3s include the opening cysteine and the closing phenylalanine or tryptophan. D genes are given only for firm matches. Clone size is given for some rows only: seen once, a few or many times, or a class if the clone is expanded.

v_gene: TRBV29-1; abundance: many; d_gene: .; len: 10; j_gene: TRBJ2-3; CDR3aa: CSGGLDTQYF; CDR3nt: TGCAGCGGGGGACTAGATACGCAGTATTTT
v_gene: TRBV19; abundance: .; d_gene: .; len: 9; j_gene: TRBJ1-2; CDR3aa: CATYYGYTF; CDR3nt: TGTGCCACCTACTATGGCTACACCTTC
v_gene: TRBV7-2; abundance: .; d_gene: .; len: 16; j_gene: TRBJ2-1; CDR3aa: CASSFRQFSSYNEQFF; CDR3nt: TGTGCCAGCAGCTTTAGACAGTTCAGCTCCTACAATGAGCAGTTCTTC
v_gene: TRBV6-2/TRBV6-3; abundance: .; d_gene: TRBD1; len: 16; j_gene: TRBJ2-7; CDR3aa: CASSDAGTGPSYEQYF; CDR3nt: TGTGCCAGCAGTGACGCAGGGACAGGACCCTCCTACGAGCAGTACTTC
v_gene: TRBV15; abundance: few; d_gene: .; len: 15; j_gene: TRBJ2-2; CDR3aa: CATTLGGGATGELFF; CDR3nt: TGTGCCACCACCCTTGGGGGGGGGGCAACCGGGGAGCTGTTTTTT
v_gene: TRBV5-1; abundance: .; d_gene: .; len: 13; j_gene: TRBJ2-7; CDR3aa: CASSLSGPVQAYF; CDR3nt: TGCGCCAGCAGCTTGTCTGGGCCGGTCCAGGCGTACTTC
v_gene: TRBV9; abundance: .; d_gene: TRBD2; len: 16; j_gene: TRBJ2-3; CDR3aa: CASSVSSGPSTDTQYF; CDR3nt: TGTGCCAGCAGCGTATCTAGCGGGCCTAGCACAGATACGCAGTATTTT
v_gene: TRBV28; abundance: medium-sized; d_gene: .; len: 15; j_gene: TRBJ1-5; CDR3aa: CASRIHRGGFQPQHF; CDR3nt: TGTGCCAGCAGGATCCATCGTGGGGGTTTTCAGCCCCAGCATTTT
v_gene: TRBV5-1; abundance: .; d_gene: TRBD1; len: 15; j_gene: TRBJ2-5; CDR3aa: CASSGTGGVQETQYF; CDR3nt: TGCGCCAGCAGCGGAACAGGGGGCGTTCAAGAGACCCAGTACTTC
v_gene: TRBV4-2; abundance: few; d_gene: .; len: 16; j_gene: TRBJ2-1; CDR3aa: CASSREDYASGNEQFF; CDR3nt: TGTGCCAGCAGCCGAGAGGACTACGCTTCGGGCAATGAGCAGTTCTTC
v_gene: TRBV18; abundance: .; d_gene: .; len: 11; j_gene: TRBJ2-1; CDR3aa: CASSPRIEQFF; CDR3nt: TGTGCCAGCTCACCTCGGATTGAGCAGTTCTTC
v_gene: TRBV4-1; abundance: few; d_gene: .; len: 16; j_gene: TRBJ2-1; CDR3aa: CASSQDGFGGYSEQFF; CDR3nt: TGCGCCAGCAGCCAAGATGGGTTTGGGGGGTATAGTGAGCAGTTCTTC
v_gene: TRBV12-3/TRBV12-4; abundance: few; d_gene: TRBD2; len: 16; j_gene: TRBJ2-2; CDR3aa: CASTVGLAGNTGELFF; CDR3nt: TGTGCCAGCACCGTAGGACTAGCGGGTAACACCGGGGAGCTGTTTTTT
v_gene: TRBV18; abundance: few; d_gene: .; len: 16; j_gene: TRBJ2-2; CDR3aa: CASSPRQVANTGELFF; CDR3nt: TGTGCCAGCTCACCGCGGCAGGTCGCCAACACCGGGGAGCTGTTTTTT
v_gene: TRBV20-1; abundance: .; d_gene: .; len: 12; j_gene: TRBJ2-7; CDR3aa: CSATGFNYEQYF; CDR3nt: TGCAGTGCTACGGGTTTTAACTACGAGCAGTACTTC
v_gene: TRBV5-1; abundance: few; d_gene: .; len: 13; j_gene: TRBJ1-2; CDR3aa: CASSRDTNYGYTF; CDR3nt: TGCGCCAGCAGCCGAGACACGAACTATGGCTACACCTTC
v_gene: TRBV12-3/TRBV12-4; abundance: many; d_gene: .; len: 13; j_gene: TRBJ1-1; CDR3aa: CASTPSQYRKAFF; CDR3nt: TGTGCCAGCACCCCGTCTCAATACCGAAAGGCTTTCTTT
v_gene: TRBV12-3/TRBV12-4; abundance: .; d_gene: .; len: 14; j_gene: TRBJ2-6; CDR3aa: CASGAASGANVLTF; CDR3nt: TGTGCCAGCGGGGCCGCCTCTGGGGCCAACGTCCTGACTTTC
v_gene: TRBV5-1; abundance: few; d_gene: .; len: 13; j_gene: TRBJ2-3; CDR3aa: CASMGDNTDTQYF; CDR3nt: TGCGCCAGCATGGGGGACAACACAGATACGCAGTATTTT
v_gene: TRBV20-1; abundance: few; d_gene: TRBD1; len: 13; j_gene: TRBJ2-7; CDR3aa: CSARGDRAYEQYF; CDR3nt: TGCAGTGCTAGAGGTGACAGGGCCTACGAGCAGTACTTC
v_gene: TRBV19; abundance: .; d_gene: .; len: 13; j_gene: TRBJ1-1; CDR3aa: CASSTAMNTEAFF; CDR3nt: TGTGCCAGTAGTACGGCAATGAACACTGAAGCTTTCTTT
v_gene: TRBV29-1; abundance: many; d_gene: .; len: 14; j_gene: TRBJ2-1; CDR3aa: CSVATGRAYNEQFF; CDR3nt: TGCAGCGTTGCCACAGGGAGGGCCTACAATGAGCAGTTCTTC
v_gene: TRBV5-1; abundance: .; d_gene: .; len: 12; j_gene: TRBJ1-2; CDR3aa: CASSAEYYGYTF; CDR3nt: TGCGCCAGCAGCGCAGAATACTATGGCTACACCTTC
v_gene: TRBV6-5; abundance: many; d_gene: .; len: 13; j_gene: TRBJ2-2; CDR3aa: CASSYDVAGELFF; CDR3nt: TGTGCCAGCAGTTATGATGTTGCCGGGGAGCTGTTTTTT
v_gene: TRBV7-3; abundance: .; d_gene: .; len: 15; j_gene: TRBJ2-3; CDR3aa: CASSPTVAFTDTQYF; CDR3nt: TGTGCCAGCAGCCCAACAGTGGCCTTCACAGATACGCAGTATTTT
v_gene: TRBV12-3/TRBV12-4; abundance: many; d_gene: .; len: 14; j_gene: TRBJ1-6; CDR3aa: CASSLSGGNSPLHF; CDR3nt: TGTGCCAGCAGTTTATCAGGAGGTAATTCACCCCTCCACTTT
v_gene: TRBV6-5; abundance: .; d_gene: .; len: 14; j_gene: TRBJ1-5; CDR3aa: CASSWGRGGQPQHF; CDR3nt: TGTGCCAGCAGTTGGGGTAGGGGGGGCCAGCCCCAGCATTTT
v_gene: TRBV7-9; abundance: few; d_gene: .; len: 16; j_gene: TRBJ1-2; CDR3aa: CASSFGQSLANYGYTF; CDR3nt: TGTGCCAGCAGCTTCGGACAGTCCCTAGCTAACTATGGCTACACCTTC
v_gene: TRBV20-1; abundance: .; d_gene: .; len: 14; j_gene: TRBJ2-3; CDR3aa: CSAMPGKLADTQYF; CDR3nt: TGCAGTGCGATGCCGGGAAAATTGGCGGATACGCAGTATTTT
v_gene: TRBV7-9; abundance: few; d_gene: TRBD1; len: 16; j_gene: TRBJ2-7; CDR3aa: CASSLAGQGDSYEQYF; CDR3nt: TGTGCCAGCAGCCTCGCCGGACAGGGGGACTCCTACGAGCAGTACTTC
v_gene: TRBV12-3/TRBV12-4; abundance: .; d_gene: .; len: 15; j_gene: TRBJ1-5; CDR3aa: CASSLGLGGNQPQHF; CDR3nt: TGTGCCAGCAGTTTGGGATTGGGAGGCAATCAGCCCCAGCATTTT
v_gene: TRBV6-1; abundance: .; d_gene: .; len: 13; j_gene: TRBJ2-7; CDR3aa: CASSEEDYYEQYF; CDR3nt: TGTGCCAGCAGTGAAGAGGACTACTACGAGCAGTACTTC
v_gene: TRBV14; abundance: few; d_gene: .; len: 15; j_gene: TRBJ1-1; CDR3aa: CASSQDLIRNTEAFF; CDR3nt: TGTGCCAGCAGCCAAGATCTCATAAGAAACACTGAAGCTTTCTTT
v_gene: TRBV12-3/TRBV12-4; abundance: few; d_gene: .; len: 15; j_gene: TRBJ2-2; CDR3aa: CASTRRGANTGELFF; CDR3nt: TGTGCCAGCACAAGGAGGGGGGCCAACACCGGGGAGCTGTTTTTT
v_gene: TRBV5-6; abundance: few; d_gene: .; len: 13; j_gene: TRBJ1-4; CDR3aa: CASSSGRNEKLFF; CDR3nt: TGTGCCAGCAGCTCGGGGAGGAATGAAAAACTGTTTTTT
v_gene: TRBV2; abundance: few; d_gene: TRBD2; len: 14; j_gene: TRBJ2-4; CDR3aa: CASSERRGGNIQYF; CDR3nt: TGTGCCAGCAGTGAGCGGCGGGGGGGAAACATTCAGTACTTC
v_gene: TRBV5-1; abundance: few; d_gene: .; len: 12; j_gene: TRBJ2-7; CDR3aa: CASSLESFEQYF; CDR3nt: TGCGCCAGCAGCTTGGAGAGTTTCGAGCAGTACTTC
v_gene: TRBV6-5; abundance: few; d_gene: TRBD1; len: 11; j_gene: TRBJ2-7; CDR3aa: CASWDSYEQYF; CDR3nt: TGTGCCAGCTGGGACAGTTACGAGCAGTACTTC
v_gene: TRBV10-3; abundance: .; d_gene: .; len: 15; j_gene: TRBJ2-3; CDR3aa: CAISDAASTTDTQYF; CDR3nt: TGTGCCATCAGTGATGCAGCGTCCACCACAGATACGCAGTATTTT
v_gene: TRBV20-1; abundance: many; d_gene: TRBD1; len: 12; j_gene: TRBJ2-7; CDR3aa: CSATQGAYEQYF; CDR3nt: TGCAGTGCTACACAGGGGGCGTACGAGCAGTACTTC
v_gene: TRBV6-5; abundance: .; d_gene: TRBD2; len: 18; j_gene: TRBJ2-5; CDR3aa: CASSSWTSGDDSKETQYF; CDR3nt: TGTGCCAGCAGTTCCTGGACTAGCGGGGACGACTCCAAAGAGACCCAGTACTTC
v_gene: TRBV9; abundance: few; d_gene: TRBD1; len: 14; j_gene: TRBJ2-7; CDR3aa: CASSPPGQGVLQYF; CDR3nt: TGTGCCAGCAGCCCACCGGGACAGGGGGTATTGCAGTACTTC
v_gene: TRBV7-9; abundance: .; d_gene: .; len: 15; j_gene: TRBJ1-6; CDR3aa: CASSSPGATHSPLHF; CDR3nt: TGTGCCAGCAGCAGCCCTGGGGCTACCCATTCACCCCTCCACTTT